The clone carrying this T cell receptor beta chain occurred once. Repertoires were generated with immunoSEQ multiplex PCR, while TCRdb's copy carries only in-frame clones and drops some. The sample carries about 190,000 clones, roughly four fifths recorded once. CDR3 length equals 13 residues. The V end was cut by 4 bases, the J end by 1 base, with 8 bases between. Germline V gene sequence: CDR1 SQVTM, CDR2 ANQGSEA. The data originate from a study of blood T cell repertoires in COVID-19. The chain joins TRBV29-1 to TRBJ1-5; D may be TRBD1 (5 bases). Material for sequencing was peripheral blood. The TCR sequence derives from a woman in her 70s with active or convalescent COVID-19. The CDR3 bases are TGCAGCGTTGGGGGGGGGAGCAATCAGCCCCAGCATTTT. This translates into CSVGGGSNQPQHF.